This record looks at one TCR beta chain sequence and its context. In germline, CDR1 is MGHDK, CDR2 SYGVNS. The CDR3 is made up of 17 amino acids. V lost 1 base and J 12 bases, leaving 22 bases between the germline ends. This entry is derived from a study of cytomegalovirus exposure and HLA in healthy donors. The PCR used 60 Vbeta and 13 Jbeta primers. Data came from immunoSEQ multiplex PCR; TCRdb stores just in-frame clones and leaves some out. The table lists around 120,000 clones, about 80% of them singletons. The chain uses TRBV25-1 and TRBJ1-6, with a weak D call TRBD1 (5 bases). This receptor was obtained from a man aged 60 to 75 in good health and CMV-seropositive. The sequenced sample was PBMCs. The CDR3 sequence is CASSEWRQQDLILPLHF. Written as DNA, the CDR3 is TGTGCCAGCAGTGAATGGCGACAGCAGGATTTAATTTTACCCCTCCACTTT.